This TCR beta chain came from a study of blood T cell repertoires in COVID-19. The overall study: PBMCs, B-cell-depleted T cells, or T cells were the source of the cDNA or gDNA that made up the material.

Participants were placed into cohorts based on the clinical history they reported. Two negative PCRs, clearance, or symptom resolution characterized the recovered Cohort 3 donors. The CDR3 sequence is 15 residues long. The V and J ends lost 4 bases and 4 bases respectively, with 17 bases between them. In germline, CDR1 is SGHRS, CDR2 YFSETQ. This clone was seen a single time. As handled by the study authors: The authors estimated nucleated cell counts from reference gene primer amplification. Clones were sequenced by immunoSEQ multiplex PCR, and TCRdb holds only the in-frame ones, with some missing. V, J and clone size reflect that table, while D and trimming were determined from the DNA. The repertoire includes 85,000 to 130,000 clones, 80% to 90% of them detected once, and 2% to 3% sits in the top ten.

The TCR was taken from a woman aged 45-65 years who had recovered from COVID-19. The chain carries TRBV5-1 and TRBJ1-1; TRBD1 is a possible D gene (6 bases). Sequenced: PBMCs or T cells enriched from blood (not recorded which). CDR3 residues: CASSPRTGGATEAFF. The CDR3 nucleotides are TGCGCCAGCAGCCCCCGCACCGGGGGGGCCACTGAAGCTTTCTTT.